These 4 T cell receptor beta chains were all obtained from the same sample, sequenced in a study of T-cell reconstitution after alpha-beta-depleted transplantation in children. Unique molecular identifiers were built into the TCRbeta library. TCRdb redid the calling of the PCR reads with MiXCR, one entry per CDR3 protein. The data hold more than 300,000 distinct CDR3 sequences, with roughly 15% observed a single time. Sequences were derived from PBMCs, mostly from graft donor cells, sampled 360 days after TCRalphabeta/CD19-depleted stem cell transplant. The receptors stem from a male patient aged 2-15 years who had a stem cell transplant for acute lymphoblastic leukemia, so the T cells may come from the graft donor.

This rearrangement joins TRBV27 to TRBJ2-7; D call uncertain. The CDR3 loop spans 10 amino acids. Germline V gene data show CDR1 as MNHEY and CDR2 as SMNVEV (reference sequence). V was shortened by 8 bases and J by 3 bases, with 5 bases between the two germline ends. CDR3 protein: CASGYYEQYF. CDR3 nucleotide sequence: TGTGCCAGCGGCTACTACGAGCAGTACTTC.

This clonotype has at least ten counts. The chain links TRBV7-2 to TRBJ1-5; TRBD1 might be the D (6 bases). The V gene lost 3 bases and the J gene lost 6 bases, with 9 bases spanning the gap. The CDR3 is 13 residues long. Germline assignment: CDR1 SGHTA and CDR2 FQGNSA. This CDR3 is CASSLTGSQPQHF. The CDR3 DNA reads TGTGCCAGCAGCTTGACAGGTAGTCAGCCCCAGCATTTT.

There are a few counts of this clonotype. V gene TRBV6-5 combines with J gene TRBJ1-2, with D perhaps matching TRBD1 (5 bases). Per the germline V gene, CDR1 is MNHEY and CDR2 is SVGAGI. The CDR3 length is 13 residues. V was cut by 5 bases and J by 8 bases, with 15 bases left in between. DNA for the CDR3: TGTGCCAGCAGTCCCGGGGGGACCGGAGGCTACACCTTC. It is translated as CASSPGGTGGYTF.

The chain uses TRBV5-4 and TRBJ2-3; maybe TRBD2 (5 bases). CDR3 size: 15 residues. Between the trimmed V and J ends, which lost 1 base and 2 bases, there was a span of 11 bases. Germline V gives CDR1 SGHNT, CDR2 YYREEE (reference sequence). For the CDR3, the DNA is TGTGCCAGCAGCTTGTCGGCTAGCTTCACAGATACGCAGTATTTT. It yields the protein CASSLSASFTDTQYF.